This entry features one TCR beta chain sequence. Its antigen is not known. Germline loops: CDR1 MNHNS, CDR2 SASEGT. The CDR3 extends over 16 amino acids. Trimming took 0 bases from V and 3 from J; bases not matched to a gene: 1. The data were taken from a study of OX40 agonist ivuxolimab in advanced cancers. For the study at large: Patients received intravenous ivuxolimab every 2 weeks at 0.01 to 10 mg/kg. Recorded diagnoses for dose-escalation patients were hepatocellular carcinoma, melanoma, renal cell or head and neck cancer. Regarding the study as a whole: Normalized T-cell clonal expansion was also low in some nonresponders.

The protocol was immunoSEQ multiplex PCR, while the TCRdb copy is restricted to in-frame clones and leaves out a portion. The sample records roughly 50,000 clones, approximately 91% being singletons. This specimen consisted of CD4+ or CD8+ T cells sorted from blood, obtained in a trial of the OX40 agonist ivuxolimab. The receptor's source is an adult with an advanced solid tumor such as melanoma, head and neck, liver or kidney cancer. V is TRBV6-1 and J is TRBJ2-1; 11 bases line up with TRBD2. CDR3 region: CASSEASGGDYNEQFF. CDR3 DNA sequence: TGTGCCAGCAGTGAAGCTAGCGGGGGGGACTACAATGAGCAGTTCTTC.